The clone carrying this TCR beta chain was seen once. The antigen is undetermined. Data came from immunoSEQ multiplex PCR; TCRdb stores just in-frame clones and leaves some out. The sample holds some 100,000 clones, around 87% seen once. These data belong to a study of T cell responses to AZD1222 COVID-19 vaccine. Germline values: CDR1 SGHTA, CDR2 FQGNSA. This CDR3 spans 14 amino acids. V shed 3 bases and J shed 8 bases, with 16 bases lying between them. The study's findings and limits: It was only after the peak T cell response that any repertoires were sampled. Donors were mostly white British, more females; clonal diversity possibly underestimated.

The V and J genes are TRBV7-2 and TRBJ1-2; TRBD1 is a possible D gene (5 bases). The clonotype was recovered from an adult in good health. Specimen: peripheral blood, collected on day 0 of AZD1222 vaccination. In DNA, the CDR3 is TGTGCCAGCAGCTTGTCCTCCGGGACCGTCGGCTACACCTTC. Translating gives CASSLSSGTVGYTF.